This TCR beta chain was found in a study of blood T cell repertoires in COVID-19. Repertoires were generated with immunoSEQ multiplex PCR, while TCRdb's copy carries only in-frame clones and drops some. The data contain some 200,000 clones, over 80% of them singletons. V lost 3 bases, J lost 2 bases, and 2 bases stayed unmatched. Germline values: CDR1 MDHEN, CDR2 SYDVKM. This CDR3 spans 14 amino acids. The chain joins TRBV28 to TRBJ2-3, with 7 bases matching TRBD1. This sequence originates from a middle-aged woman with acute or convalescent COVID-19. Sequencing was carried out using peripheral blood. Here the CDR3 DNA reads TGTGCCAGCAGTTTTGACAGGGTCACAGATACGCAGTATTTT. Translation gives CASSFDRVTDTQYF.